Presented here are 12 T cell receptor beta chains from one specimen sequenced in a study of control samples from healthy donors and cancer patients (dated by TCRdb to 2019 to 2021). Library generation was performed with the immunoSEQ multiplex PCR assay. TCRdb re-hosts the immuneACCESS table, in-frame sequences only. Its copies lack some clones; in the studies checked, an unresolved V gene accounts for under half of them, and the cause for the rest is not known. This sample gives 120,000 or so clones in total; over 75% of them show up just once. Of the sample, more than 6.5% falls within the top ten clones. The material sequenced was blood. Every receptor here comes from a man aged 40-49 years in good health.

The chain couples TRBV3-1 (or the pseudogene TRBV3-2) to TRBJ1-3, with no clear D. CDR1 LGHDT and CDR2 YNNKEL come from the germline V gene (reference sequence). This CDR3 is 12 amino acids long. V lost 4 bases and J lost 8, with 9 bases in between. This CDR3 is CASSLRGDTIYF. The CDR3 region has the DNA TGTGCCAGCAGCCTCCGGGGAGACACCATATATTTT.

V gene TRBV12-5 combines with J gene TRBJ1-5, with D tentatively TRBD1 (5 bases). The CDR3 extends over 15 amino acids. With 6 bases removed from V and 7 bases from J, the gap between germline ends came to 19 bases. Germline CDR1 and CDR2: LGHNT and FRNRAP. The CDR3 sequence is CASGPPGIPNQPQHF. The CDR3 bases are TGTGCTAGTGGCCCTCCAGGGATCCCGAACCAGCCCCAGCATTTT.

The rearrangement links TRBV19 to TRBJ2-1; no clear D gene. V was shortened by 6 bases and J by 4 bases, with 16 bases between the two germline ends. CDR1 and CDR2 (germline): LNHDA, SQIVND (reference sequence). The CDR3 sequence is 15 residues long. The CDR3 sequence: CASRSLERPYNEQFF. CDR3 in DNA: TGTGCCAGTAGATCACTCGAGAGACCTTACAATGAGCAGTTCTTC.

In this sample, this clone turned up once. The chain is built from TRBV11-3 and TRBJ1-1; tentative D call: TRBD1 (5 bases). Germline V gene data show CDR1 as SGHNT and CDR2 as YENEEA. CDR3 length equals 15 residues. The V and J ends lost 5 bases and 2 bases respectively, with 15 bases between them. The DNA of the CDR3 is TGTGCCAGCAGCCCCCCGGGGGGGACTAACACTGAAGCTTTCTTT. This codes for CASSPPGGTNTEAFF.

The rearrangement uses TRBV7-9 and TRBJ1-1, with unresolved D. With 5 bases removed from V and 5 bases from J, the gap between germline ends came to 9 bases. CDR3 size: 12 residues. Per the germline V gene, CDR1 is SEHNR and CDR2 is FQNEAQ (reference sequence). In nucleotides, the CDR3 is TGTGCCAGCAGCCCCCAAGGGACTGAAGCTTTCTTT. Its protein is CASSPQGTEAFF.

The chain uses TRBV5-4 and TRBJ2-3, with D tentatively TRBD1 (5 bases). Trimming removed 4 bases from V and 3 bases from J, with 21 bases in between. The germline V gene has CDR1 SGHNT and CDR2 YYREEE (reference sequence). The CDR3 extends over 17 amino acids. CDR3 region: CASSPDIRLGSTDTQYF. The CDR3 nucleotides are TGTGCCAGCAGCCCGGACATCCGACTGGGATCGACAGATACGCAGTATTTT.

The CDR3 DNA reads TGTGCCAGCTCACGACGAACTTCCTCCTCTGGAAACACCATATATTTT. It encodes CASSRRTSSSGNTIYF. This chain links TRBV18 with TRBJ1-3; no definite D call. The V and J ends lost 4 bases and 0 bases respectively, with 13 bases between them. Per the germline V gene, CDR1 is KGHSH and CDR2 is LQKENI. The CDR3 is made up of 16 amino acids. Complete variable domain (other parts from reference TRBV18 and TRBJ1-3): NAGVMQNPRHLVRRRGQEARLRCSPMKGHSHVYWYRQLPEEGLKFMVYLQKENIIDESGMPKERFSAEFPKEGPSILRIQQVVRGDSAAYFCASSRRTSSSGNTIYFGEGSWLTVV.

The V gene is TRBV4-3, the J gene TRBJ1-2, with a weak D call TRBD1 (6 bases). The CDR3 length is 14 residues. Trimming took 2 bases from V and 7 from J, leaving 14 bases between them. The germline V gene encodes CDR1 LGHNA and CDR2 YSLEER. The CDR3 reads CASSQIQGDGGYTF. In DNA form, the CDR3 reads TGCGCCAGCAGCCAAATACAGGGCGACGGTGGCTACACCTTC.

The chain combines TRBV5-4 with TRBJ2-5, with 7 bases identical to TRBD1. Germline V gives CDR1 SGHNT, CDR2 YYREEE (reference sequence). CDR3 length: 14 amino acids. Trimming took 2 bases from V and 2 from J; bases not matched to a gene: 3. The CDR3 DNA reads TGTGCCAGCAGCTTAGGGACAGCGCAAGAGACCCAGTACTTC. Its protein product is CASSLGTAQETQYF.

The rearrangement uses TRBV2 and TRBJ1-6; TRBD1 might be the D (5 bases). In germline, CDR1 is SNHLY, CDR2 FYNNEI. The CDR3 consists of 13 residues. Trimming left V 7 bases short and J 7 bases short, with 11 bases between. The CDR3, as DNA: TGTGCCAGCAATTGGGACGGGAATTCACCCCTCCACTTT. This sequence encodes CASNWDGNSPLHF.

This chain joins TRBV5-6 and TRBJ2-6; D unclear. CDR3 length equals 15 residues. With 4 bases removed from V and 0 bases from J, the gap between germline ends came to 8 bases. CDR1 SGHDT and CDR2 YYEEEE come from the germline V gene. CDR3 in amino acids: CASSLMISGANVLTF. CDR3 nucleotide sequence: TGTGCCAGCAGCCTCATGATCTCTGGGGCCAACGTCCTGACTTTC. Full variable domain (missing parts from reference TRBV5-6 and TRBJ2-6): DAGVTQSPTHLIKTRGQQVTLRCSPKSGHDTVSWYQQALGQGPQFIFQYYEEEERQRGNFPDRFSGHQFPNYSSELNVNALLLGDSALYLCASSLMISGANVLTFGAGSRLTVL.

The chain recombines TRBV7-8 with TRBJ1-5; D not resolved. In germline, CDR1 is SGHVS, CDR2 FQNEAQ. CDR3 length equals 14 residues. Between the trimmed V and J ends, which lost 2 bases and 5 bases, there was a span of 10 bases. The CDR3 loop reads CASSLSPSDQPQHF. For the CDR3, the DNA is TGTGCCAGCAGCTTATCCCCCTCGGATCAGCCCCAGCATTTT.